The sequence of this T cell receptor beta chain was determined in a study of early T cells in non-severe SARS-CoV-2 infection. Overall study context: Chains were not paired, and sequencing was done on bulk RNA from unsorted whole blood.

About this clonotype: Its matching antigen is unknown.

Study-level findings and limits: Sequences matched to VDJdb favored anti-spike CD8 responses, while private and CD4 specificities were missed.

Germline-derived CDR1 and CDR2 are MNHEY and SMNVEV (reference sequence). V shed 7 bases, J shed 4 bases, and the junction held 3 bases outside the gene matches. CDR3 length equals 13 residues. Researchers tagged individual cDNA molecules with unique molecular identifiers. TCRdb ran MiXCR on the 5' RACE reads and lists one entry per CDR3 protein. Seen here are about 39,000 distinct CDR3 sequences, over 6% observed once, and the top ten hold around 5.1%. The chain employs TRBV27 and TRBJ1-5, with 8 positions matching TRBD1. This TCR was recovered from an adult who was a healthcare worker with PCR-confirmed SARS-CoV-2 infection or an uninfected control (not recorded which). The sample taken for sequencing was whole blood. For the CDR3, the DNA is TGTGCCAGCAAAGACAGGGGAAATCAGCCCCAGCATTTT. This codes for CASKDRGNQPQHF.